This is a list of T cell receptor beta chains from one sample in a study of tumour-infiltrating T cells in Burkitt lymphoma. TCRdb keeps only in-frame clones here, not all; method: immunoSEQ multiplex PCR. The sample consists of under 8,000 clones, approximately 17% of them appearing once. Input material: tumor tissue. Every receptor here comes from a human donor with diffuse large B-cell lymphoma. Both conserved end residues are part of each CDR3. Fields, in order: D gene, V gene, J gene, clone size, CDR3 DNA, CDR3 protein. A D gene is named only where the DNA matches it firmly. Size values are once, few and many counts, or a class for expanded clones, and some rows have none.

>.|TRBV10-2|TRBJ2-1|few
TGCGCCAGCAGTGAGTCAGCGGACCCATACAATGAGCAGTTCTTC
CASSESADPYNEQFF
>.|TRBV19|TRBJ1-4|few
TGTGCCAGTAGTACGCGGAGGGTTGCTAATGAAAAACTGTTTTTT
CASSTRRVANEKLFF
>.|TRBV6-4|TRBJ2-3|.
TGTGCCAGCAGACAGACGACTAGCACAGATACGCAGTATTTT
CASRQTTSTDTQYF
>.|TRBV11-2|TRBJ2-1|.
TGTGCCAGCAGCTTCCGGGACCAAACCTACAATGAGCAGTTCTTC
CASSFRDQTYNEQFF
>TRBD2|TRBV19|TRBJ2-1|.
TGTGCCAGTAGTATCAGGACTAGCGGGGCCGAGCAGTTCTTC
CASSIRTSGAEQFF
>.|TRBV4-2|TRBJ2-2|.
TGTGCCAGCAGCCCCCGGGGCAGGGCGGACACCGGGGAGCTGTTTTTT
CASSPRGRADTGELFF
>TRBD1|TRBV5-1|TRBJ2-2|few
TGCGCCAGCAGCTTGGAACAGGGGAGCGGAAAAACCGGGGAGCTGTTTTTT
CASSLEQGSGKTGELFF
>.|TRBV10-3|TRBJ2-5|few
TGTGCCATCAGTGAATCGCCGGACTCCTCACCACAGTACTTC
CAISESPDSSPQYF
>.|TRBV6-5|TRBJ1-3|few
TGTGCCAGCAGTTACACCAGAGCTGGAAACACCATATATTTT
CASSYTRAGNTIYF
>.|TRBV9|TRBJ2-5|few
TGTGCCAGCAGCGTAGTGAGGGACCCGACCGGCAAAGAGACCCAGTACTTC
CASSVVRDPTGKETQYF
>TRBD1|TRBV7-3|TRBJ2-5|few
TGTGCCAGCAGCTACAGGGGGCTAAAGCAAGAGACCCAGTACTTC
CASSYRGLKQETQYF
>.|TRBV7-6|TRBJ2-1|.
TGTGCCAGCAGCTTAGACCCTGGGGGCAATGAGCAGTTCTTC
CASSLDPGGNEQFF
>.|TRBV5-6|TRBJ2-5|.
TGTACCAGCAGCTTGGCCGATCAAGAGACCCAGTACTTC
CTSSLADQETQYF
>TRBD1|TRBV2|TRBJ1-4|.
TGTGCCAGCAGTCCGGACAGGAGGAATGAAAAACTGTTTTTT
CASSPDRRNEKLFF
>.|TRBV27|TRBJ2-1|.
TGTGCCAGCAGGACTAATCCCCCCAATGAGCAGTTCTTC
CASRTNPPNEQFF
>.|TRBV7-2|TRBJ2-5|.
TGTGCCAGCAGCTTAGTCAGCAGTGGACAAGAGACCCAGTACTTC
CASSLVSSGQETQYF
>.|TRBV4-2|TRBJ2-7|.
TGTGCCAGCAGCCAACCAGGGACCTCCTACGAGCAGTACTTC
CASSQPGTSYEQYF
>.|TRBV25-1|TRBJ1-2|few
TGTGCCAGCACCTACTATGGCTACACCTTC
CASTYYGYTF
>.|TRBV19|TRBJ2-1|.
TGTGCCAGGGATGAGCAGTTCTTC
CARDEQFF
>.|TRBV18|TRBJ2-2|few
TGTGCCAGCTCACCACCTTCCGGGCTCCCCGGGGAGCTGTTTTTT
CASSPPSGLPGELFF
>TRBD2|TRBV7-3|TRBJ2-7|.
TGTGCCAGCAGCTTAGACGGACTAGCGGGAGGGAAGAACGAGCAGTACTTC
CASSLDGLAGGKNEQYF
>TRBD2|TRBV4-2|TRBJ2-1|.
TGTGCCAGCAGCCCAAGTGGGCTAGCGGGTTACAATGAGCAGTTCTTC
CASSPSGLAGYNEQFF
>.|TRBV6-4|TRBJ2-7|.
TGTGCCAGCAGTGTGCAGGGGTCACGGAACGAGCAGTACTTC
CASSVQGSRNEQYF
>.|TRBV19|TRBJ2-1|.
TGTGCCAGTAGTATAGTAGACACAGGGAATGAGCAGTTCTTC
CASSIVDTGNEQFF